The T cell receptor (beta chain) described here comes from a study of cytomegalovirus exposure and HLA in healthy donors. The wider study: As an earlier analysis found, 150 million to 200 million T cells yielded about 120 million unique TCR beta sequences.

CDR3 length: 17 amino acids. Germline loops: CDR1 SEHNR, CDR2 FQNEAQ (reference sequence). After removal of 1 base from V and 2 bases from J, the junction contained 2 bases not matched to a gene. PCR amplification relied on 60 Vbeta primers (plus 13 Jbeta primers). Profiled with immunoSEQ multiplex PCR; TCRdb holds only in-frame clones, not every one. Among some 170,000 clones, approximately 80% were seen once, and the ten largest hold roughly 5.2%. The sequencing input was PBMCs. The rearrangement joins TRBV7-9 to TRBJ2-7, with 16 nucleotides matching TRBD2. The receptor's source is a woman aged 18-35 years in good health and CMV-seropositive. CDR3 loop: CASSLVGLAGGTYEQYF. The DNA of the CDR3 is TGTGCCAGCAGCTTAGTGGGACTAGCGGGGGGGACCTACGAGCAGTACTTC.